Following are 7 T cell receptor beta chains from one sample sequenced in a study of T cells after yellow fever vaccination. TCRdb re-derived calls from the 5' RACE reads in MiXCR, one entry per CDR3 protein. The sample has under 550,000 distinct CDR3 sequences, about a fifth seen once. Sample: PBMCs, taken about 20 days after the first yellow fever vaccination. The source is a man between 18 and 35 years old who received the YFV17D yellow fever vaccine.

The CDR3 DNA is TGTGCCAGCAGCGCAGGAGTGAATCGGGGCTACACCTTC. Protein product: CASSAGVNRGYTF. The chain is built from TRBV11-2 and TRBJ1-2; D not certain. The CDR3 extends over 13 amino acids. In germline, CDR1 is SGHAT, CDR2 FQNNGV. Trimming shortened V by 5 bases and J by 8 bases, and 15 bases separated the two germline ends.

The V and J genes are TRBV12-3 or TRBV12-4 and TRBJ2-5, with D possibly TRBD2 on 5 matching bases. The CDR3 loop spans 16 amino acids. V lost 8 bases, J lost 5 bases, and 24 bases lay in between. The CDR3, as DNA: TGTGCCAGCCTCCTACCGAGGAACGGGGTATGGGAGACCCAGTACTTC. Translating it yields CASLLPRNGVWETQYF.

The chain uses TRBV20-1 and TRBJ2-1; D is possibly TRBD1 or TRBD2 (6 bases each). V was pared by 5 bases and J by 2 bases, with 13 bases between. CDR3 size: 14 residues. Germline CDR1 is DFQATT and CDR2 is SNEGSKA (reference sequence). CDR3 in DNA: TGCAGTGCTGGAGGGGGACACACCTACAATGAGCAGTTCTTC. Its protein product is CSAGGGHTYNEQFF.

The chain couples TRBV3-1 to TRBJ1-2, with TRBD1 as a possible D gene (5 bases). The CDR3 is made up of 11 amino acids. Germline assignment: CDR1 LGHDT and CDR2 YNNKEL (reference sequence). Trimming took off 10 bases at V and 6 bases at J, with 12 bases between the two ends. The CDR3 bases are TGTGCCACCGAAAGCAGGGATGGCTACACCTTC. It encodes CATESRDGYTF.

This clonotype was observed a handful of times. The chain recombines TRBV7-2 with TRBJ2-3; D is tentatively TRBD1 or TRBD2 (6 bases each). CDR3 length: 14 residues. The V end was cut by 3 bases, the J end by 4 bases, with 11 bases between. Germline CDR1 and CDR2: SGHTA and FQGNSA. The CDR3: CASSFGGQADTQYF. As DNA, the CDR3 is TGTGCCAGCAGCTTTGGGGGGCAGGCAGATACGCAGTATTTT. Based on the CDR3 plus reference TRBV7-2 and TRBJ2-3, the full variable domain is GAGVSQSPSNKVTEKGKDVELRCDPISGHTALYWYRQSLGQGLEFLIYFQGNSAPDKSGLPSDRFSAERTGGSVSTLTIQRTQQEDSAVYLCASSFGGQADTQYFGPGTRLTVL.

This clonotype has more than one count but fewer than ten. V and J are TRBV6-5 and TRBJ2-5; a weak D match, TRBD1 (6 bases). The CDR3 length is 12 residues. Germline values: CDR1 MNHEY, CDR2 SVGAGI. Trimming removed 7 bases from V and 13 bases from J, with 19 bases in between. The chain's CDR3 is CASIGQTGPRYF. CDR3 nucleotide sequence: TGTGCCAGCATAGGACAGACGGGCCCAAGGTACTTC.

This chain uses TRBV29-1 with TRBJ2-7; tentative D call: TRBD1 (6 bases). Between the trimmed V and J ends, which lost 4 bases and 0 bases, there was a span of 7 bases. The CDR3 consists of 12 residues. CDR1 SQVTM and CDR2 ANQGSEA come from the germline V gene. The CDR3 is CSVGQASYEQYF. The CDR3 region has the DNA TGCAGCGTTGGACAGGCCTCCTACGAGCAGTACTTC.